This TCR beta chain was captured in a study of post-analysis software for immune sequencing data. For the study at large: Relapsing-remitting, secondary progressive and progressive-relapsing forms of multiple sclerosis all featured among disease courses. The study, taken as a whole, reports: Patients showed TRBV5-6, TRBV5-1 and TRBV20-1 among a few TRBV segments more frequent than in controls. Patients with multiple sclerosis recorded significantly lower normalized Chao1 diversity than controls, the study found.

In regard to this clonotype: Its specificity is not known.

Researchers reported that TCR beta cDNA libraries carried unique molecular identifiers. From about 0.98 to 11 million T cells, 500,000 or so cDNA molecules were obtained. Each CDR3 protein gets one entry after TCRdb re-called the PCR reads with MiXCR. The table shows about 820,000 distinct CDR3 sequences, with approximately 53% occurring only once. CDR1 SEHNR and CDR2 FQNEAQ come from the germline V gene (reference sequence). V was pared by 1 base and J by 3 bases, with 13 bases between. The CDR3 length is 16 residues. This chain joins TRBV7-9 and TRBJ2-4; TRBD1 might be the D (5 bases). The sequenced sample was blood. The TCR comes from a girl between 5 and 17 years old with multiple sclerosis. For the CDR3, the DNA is TGTGCCAGCAGCTTAGAGGGGCAGACCAGCAAAAACATTCAGTACTTC. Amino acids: CASSLEGQTSKNIQYF.